Here is one TCR beta chain with its context. What it recognizes is unknown. Clones were read by immunoSEQ multiplex PCR, and TCRdb kept only the in-frame ones, dropping some. This sample has 140,000 to 150,000 clones, with 75% to 85% found just once. The data belong to a study of T cell responses to AZD1222 COVID-19 vaccine. Study-level results: Targets within unmutated variant regions were reportedly found for nearly half of spike-specific TCRs. Every sample of the repertoires postdated the peak T cell response. Spike-specific TCR breadth and depth went up after people got two AZD1222 doses. Of the AZD1222 recipients, only five to seven were seropositive at baseline.

CDR1 is LNHDA and CDR2 is SQIVND in the germline V gene (reference sequence). The CDR3 is made up of 15 amino acids. Deletions cut 3 bases from V and 0 bases from J, with 11 bases between. The sequence derives from an adult in good health. The chain combines TRBV19 with TRBJ1-1; D remains unclear. Sample: peripheral blood, taken on day 0 of MenACWY control vaccination. Written as DNA, the CDR3 is TGTGCCAGTAGTATTTCGGCAGTCATGAACACTGAAGCTTTCTTT. Its protein is CASSISAVMNTEAFF.